Listed below are T cell receptor beta chains from one sample, sequenced in a study of cytomegalovirus exposure and HLA in healthy donors. The protocol was immunoSEQ multiplex PCR, while the TCRdb copy is restricted to in-frame clones and leaves out a portion. The top ten hold about 11% of the sample, which has about 130,000 clones, 80% to 90% seen once. Specimen: PBMCs. The receptors were sampled from a male donor in good health and CMV-seropositive. Both conserved end residues are part of each CDR3. Fields, in order: V gene, J gene, CDR3 protein.

TRBV28	TRBJ1-5	CASSYRDRLSQPQHF
TRBV28	TRBJ2-3	CAVTGVTDTQYF
TRBV7-9	TRBJ2-7	CASSSGGEEYF
TRBV19	TRBJ1-1	CASSATAAEAFF
TRBV27	TRBJ1-5	CASSLSWNQPQHF
TRBV19	TRBJ1-1	CASSMRQGEAFF
TRBV5-6	TRBJ2-5	CASSAPLSGSGWIETQYF
TRBV28	TRBJ2-2	CASSLIGGQGQNTGELFF
TRBV19	TRBJ2-7	CASSIVEGHEQYF
TRBV29-1	TRBJ2-7	CSVGKSSYEQYF
TRBV4-3	TRBJ2-4	CASSQGAVVGDKNIQYF
TRBV5-4	TRBJ2-1	CASSLIQRPEQFF
TRBV19	TRBJ2-1	CASSILGSPSEQFF
TRBV7-2	TRBJ2-7	CASSRGTEEQYF
TRBV7-2	TRBJ2-3	CASSLDASGTTDTQYF
TRBV9	.	CASGQAPEQYF
TRBV7-9	TRBJ2-7	CASSGRQSSYEQYF
TRBV9	TRBJ2-1	CASSGGMGLAGVREQFF
TRBV13	TRBJ1-4	CASTEGATNEKLFF
TRBV9	TRBJ2-1	CASSVAQVLTGTRFNEQFF
TRBV28	TRBJ2-3	CASSFPQRRLTDTQYF
TRBV19	TRBJ2-1	CASSTGLVNNEQFF
TRBV11-2	TRBJ2-7	CASSRSGSSYEQYF
TRBV19	TRBJ2-1	CASSMEFLTYNEQFF
TRBV27	TRBJ2-7	CASSFGGSYEQYF
TRBV4-3	.	CASSPRHRGPYEQYF
TRBV27	TRBJ2-3	CASRFPNTDTQYF
TRBV4-3	TRBJ1-3	CASSQDLTVRSGNTIYF
TRBV19	TRBJ2-7	CASSPILRTSGRTYEQYF
TRBV6-1	TRBJ2-3	CASSALTGADTQYF
TRBV28	TRBJ1-1	CASRLTGGTAAFF
TRBV19	TRBJ1-5	CASDSLVRGGPQHF
TRBV7-8	TRBJ1-2	CASRPTGNYGYTF
TRBV7-2	TRBJ2-3	CASSSSGRTDTQYF
TRBV7-2	TRBJ2-2	CASSRGREHTGELFF
TRBV7-9	TRBJ2-7	CASSFGGSVHEQYF
TRBV19	TRBJ2-7	CASGSSGTRLRDEQYF
TRBV5-1	TRBJ2-1	CASSLEVSYNEQFF
TRBV5-1	TRBJ2-1	CASSHGTSGSSYNEQFF
TRBV30	TRBJ2-2	CAWSVLGRDTGELFF
TRBV15	TRBJ2-1	CATSRDGGGDEQFF
TRBV9	TRBJ2-7	CASSGTGLAGVGEQYF
TRBV15	TRBJ2-1	CATSRDHGNYNEQFF
TRBV5-6	TRBJ1-2	CASILRAGYGYTF
TRBV15	TRBJ2-1	CATSTSGTTYNEQFF
TRBV4-1	TRBJ1-4	CASSQGGRVAVLFF
TRBV5-6	TRBJ2-3	CASSLAGGAGTDTQYF
TRBV5-8	TRBJ2-6	CASSFGRRLGANVLTF
TRBV7-8	TRBJ2-7	CASSFPLYEQYF
TRBV19	TRBJ2-1	CASKVGTSSYNEQFF
TRBV7-9	TRBJ2-4	CASSPEGDTKNIQYF
TRBV28	TRBJ1-1	CASSLGGGPRSAEAFF
TRBV9	TRBJ2-1	CASSVGRGASYNEQFF
TRBV27	TRBJ1-2	CASRSGYGYTF
TRBV7-7	TRBJ2-1	CASSSQREPYNEQFF
TRBV6-5	TRBJ2-1	CASSYGAGGRNEQFF
TRBV6-5	TRBJ2-7	CASSSLDSYEQYF